The clone carrying this T cell receptor (beta chain) was detected ten times or more. This sample includes further DNA sequences coding for the same CDR3. This entry comes from a study of T cell changes during pregnancy in multiple sclerosis. Using immunoSEQ multiplex PCR, the repertoire was profiled, and TCRdb retains in-frame clones only, with some absent. The table shows 50,000 to 65,000 clones, with 90% to 97% occurring only once. The germline V gene has CDR1 MNHEY and CDR2 SMNVEV (reference sequence). J lost 2 bases, V lost 5 bases, and 8 bases had no gene match. The CDR3 is 15 amino acids. This receptor was taken from a female donor with multiple sclerosis, enrolled in a pregnancy study. The V gene is TRBV27, the J gene TRBJ2-7; TRBD2 agrees at 8 bases. This material consisted of CD8+ T cells from peripheral blood mononuclear cells, taken after pregnancy. CDR3 in amino acids: CASSTKLAEAYEQYF. The CDR3 nucleotides are TGTGCCAGCAGTACAAAACTAGCGGAGGCCTACGAGCAGTACTTC.